The rows below give T cell receptor beta chains drawn from one sample of a study of blood T cell repertoires in COVID-19. Clones were read by immunoSEQ multiplex PCR, and TCRdb kept only the in-frame ones, dropping some. The sample yields about 70,000 clones, under 90% seen once. Sequenced material: peripheral blood. These receptors all stem from a man in his 70s who had recovered from COVID-19. CDR3s include the opening cysteine and the closing phenylalanine or tryptophan.

CDR3,J,V
CASNRAQGVGETQYF,TRBJ2-5,TRBV5-1
CASSLGSSLFQETQYF,TRBJ2-5,TRBV19
CASSSEGAYGYTF,TRBJ1-2,TRBV6-5
CASSTGGDGNQPQHF,TRBJ1-5,TRBV28
CASSPSWGQGDGYTF,TRBJ1-2,TRBV11-2
CASSPGPWQVQETQYF,TRBJ2-5,TRBV18
CASSLSGAPYEQYF,TRBJ2-7,TRBV5-1
CASSFMTGGRETQYF,TRBJ2-5,TRBV11-1
CASSLGAGRAYNEQFF,TRBJ2-1,TRBV5-4
CASSRQSSYGYTF,TRBJ1-2,TRBV6-5
CASSVTGGRSYEQYF,TRBJ2-7,TRBV5-4
CASSQDRGGSRVF,TRBJ2-1,TRBV3-1/TRBV3-2
CASSSPYRAGYTF,TRBJ1-2,TRBV7-9
CASSLSGGSTDTQYF,TRBJ2-3,TRBV5-1
CASSLTGIQETQYF,TRBJ2-5,TRBV5-6
CASSLNGGSNDEQFF,TRBJ2-1,TRBV7-2
CASGLASTDTQYF,TRBJ2-3,TRBV3-1/TRBV3-2
CASSLGTSGFEQYF,TRBJ2-7,TRBV5-4
CASSSLAGGGPGELFF,TRBJ2-2,TRBV7-2
CASTMGRGDYGYTF,TRBJ1-2,TRBV6-5
CASSTSGGGETQYF,TRBJ2-5,TRBV11-3
CASSWDSTDTQYF,TRBJ2-3,TRBV12-3/TRBV12-4
CASSYSIQDPYEQYF,TRBJ2-7,TRBV6-5
CASSLRGGAETQYF,TRBJ2-5,TRBV11-3
CASRAGVGDEQFF,TRBJ2-1,TRBV6-6
CASSYGGSPYNEQFF,TRBJ2-1,TRBV6-2/TRBV6-3
CASSNLGQGLRNQPQHF,TRBJ1-5,TRBV19
CASLRGPDTEAFF,TRBJ1-1,TRBV6-5
CASRLDRVREKLFF,TRBJ1-4,TRBV2
CASSVLGSGVYNEQFF,TRBJ2-1,TRBV9
CASSSGTGELFF,TRBJ2-2,TRBV12-3/TRBV12-4
CASSLSGTKYEQYF,TRBJ2-7,TRBV5-5
CASSPLRAENYEQYF,TRBJ2-7,TRBV18
CASKRTNEQYF,TRBJ2-7,TRBV2
CASSYGRYTEAFF,TRBJ1-1,TRBV6-5
CASSLVGGGSQETQYF,TRBJ2-5,TRBV11-2
CASRSGQAPSYEQYF,TRBJ2-7,TRBV28
CASSLEGRTDTDTQYF,TRBJ2-3,TRBV5-1
CASSFRYSGNTIYF,TRBJ1-3,TRBV11-3
CASSTWDRGSGGYTF,TRBJ1-2,TRBV7-9
CASGSTATGDKGAFF,TRBJ1-1,TRBV12-5
CASSRPTFKGYTF,TRBJ1-2,TRBV5-6
CASSLRGGGGNTEAFF,TRBJ1-1,TRBV28
CAISEGDRGGYGYTF,TRBJ1-2,TRBV10-3
CASSLAGQGTDTQYF,TRBJ2-3,TRBV5-1